This note documents a single T cell receptor (beta chain) sequence. This sample was taken from a study of blood T cell repertoires in COVID-19. Study-level information: From the United States, Italy and Spain came samples of acute and convalescent COVID-19. PBMCs, B-cell-depleted T cells, or T cells were the source of the cDNA or gDNA that made up the material.

The CDR3 runs 17 residues. Germline lookup yields CDR1 SGHRS and CDR2 YFSETQ. The V gene lost 0 bases and the J gene lost 7 bases, with 22 bases spanning the gap. In the original processing: Using reference gene primer amplification, nucleated cell counts were estimated. Profiled with immunoSEQ multiplex PCR; TCRdb holds only in-frame clones, not every one. The DNA was the basis for D and trimming; V, J and clone size are from that table. The sample consists of 120,000 or so clones, more than 70% of them appearing once. Sequencing was done on a sample of peripheral blood. This clonotype was sampled from a man between 60 and 70 years old with acute or convalescent COVID-19. The chain couples TRBV5-1 to TRBJ2-5; D might be TRBD2 (5 bases). CDR3 DNA sequence: TGCGCCAGCAGCTTGGGAAACCCGGCCGTATCTCGGGGGACCCAGTACTTC. Its translation: CASSLGNPAVSRGTQYF.